A selection of T cell receptor beta chains follows, all from one sample in a study of T cells after posttransplantation cyclophosphamide. TCRdb's table, derived via immunoSEQ multiplex PCR, lists solely in-frame clones and lacks some. The specimen gives some 50,000 clones without singletons; the ten biggest hold 2% to 2.5%. The sequencing sample was made of PBMCs. These receptors all come from a man aged 35-49 years in good health, CMV-negative, and a related stem cell transplant donor. The CDR3 runs from the conserved cysteine through the conserved F or W. Fields, in order: clone size, J gene, D gene, V gene, CDR3 DNA, CDR3 protein. D genes are given only for firm matches. A clone size is listed for some rows: how often the clone was seen (once, few, many), or a class if it is expanded.

clone_size: few; j_call: TRBJ1-2; d_call: TRBD1; v_call: TRBV7-2; cdr3_nt: TGTGCCAGCAGCGCCTTGCTACAGGGGGTGATAGGCTACACCTTC; cdr3_aa: CASSALLQGVIGYTF
clone_size: few; j_call: TRBJ1-6; d_call: TRBD1; v_call: TRBV7-2; cdr3_nt: TGTGCCAGCAGCCCGTCCGGGACAGGGGCTTCACCCCTCCACTTT; cdr3_aa: CASSPSGTGASPLHF
clone_size: many; j_call: TRBJ1-5; d_call: NA; v_call: TRBV28; cdr3_nt: TGTGCCAGCAGTAGGGGTTACGGTAGCAATCAGCCCCAGCATTTT; cdr3_aa: CASSRGYGSNQPQHF
clone_size: many; j_call: TRBJ2-3; d_call: TRBD2; v_call: TRBV6-4; cdr3_nt: TGTGCCAGCAAGATTGGAGCGGGGACCACAGATACGCAGTATTTT; cdr3_aa: CASKIGAGTTDTQYF
clone_size: many; j_call: TRBJ1-1; d_call: NA; v_call: TRBV11-3; cdr3_nt: TGTGCCAGCAGCCTCGGTGGACAGAGGAACACTGAAGCTTTCTTT; cdr3_aa: CASSLGGQRNTEAFF
clone_size: many; j_call: TRBJ1-2; d_call: TRBD1; v_call: TRBV6-6; cdr3_nt: TGTGCCAGCAGAGACAGGGATAACTATGGCTACACCTTC; cdr3_aa: CASRDRDNYGYTF
clone_size: NA; j_call: TRBJ2-3; d_call: TRBD1; v_call: TRBV27; cdr3_nt: TGTGCCACCGCCCGAAACAGGGGGTACACGGATACGCAGTATTTT; cdr3_aa: CATARNRGYTDTQYF
clone_size: many; j_call: TRBJ2-7; d_call: TRBD2; v_call: TRBV7-2; cdr3_nt: TGTGCCAGCAGCCCAGTGGTAGCGGGAGGGCCTGCCTACGAGCAGTACTTC; cdr3_aa: CASSPVVAGGPAYEQYF
clone_size: many; j_call: TRBJ2-2; d_call: NA; v_call: TRBV30; cdr3_nt: TGTGCCTGGAGTGTAATCCTTCCCGGGGAGCTGTTTTTT; cdr3_aa: CAWSVILPGELFF
clone_size: many; j_call: TRBJ2-3; d_call: TRBD2; v_call: TRBV6-5; cdr3_nt: TGTGCCAGCAGTTACGATGGGACTAGCGGGGGAGATACGCAGTATTTT; cdr3_aa: CASSYDGTSGGDTQYF
clone_size: many; j_call: TRBJ1-1; d_call: NA; v_call: TRBV28; cdr3_nt: TGTGCCAGCATCTCGGCAGGGGACCGCACTGAAGCTTTCTTT; cdr3_aa: CASISAGDRTEAFF
clone_size: many; j_call: TRBJ1-5; d_call: NA; v_call: TRBV19; cdr3_nt: TGTGCCAGTAGTATTTCAGCGGGGAATAGCAATCAGCCCCAGCATTTT; cdr3_aa: CASSISAGNSNQPQHF
clone_size: many; j_call: TRBJ2-7; d_call: TRBD2; v_call: TRBV27; cdr3_nt: TGTGCCAGCAAAGACATAGCGGGAAGGTACGAGCAGTACTTC; cdr3_aa: CASKDIAGRYEQYF
clone_size: many; j_call: TRBJ1-5; d_call: TRBD1; v_call: TRBV30; cdr3_nt: TGTGCCTGGAGCTGGACAGGGAACAATCAGCCCCAGCATTTT; cdr3_aa: CAWSWTGNNQPQHF
clone_size: many; j_call: TRBJ2-2; d_call: NA; v_call: TRBV27; cdr3_nt: TGTGCCAGCAGTTCCCCTAGTACCGGGGAGCTGTTTTTT; cdr3_aa: CASSSPSTGELFF
clone_size: many; j_call: TRBJ1-2; d_call: TRBD1; v_call: TRBV4-1; cdr3_nt: TGCGCCAGCAGCCAAAGACGGGACAGGGGGAGGGTTGGCTACACCTTC; cdr3_aa: CASSQRRDRGRVGYTF
clone_size: many; j_call: TRBJ2-5; d_call: NA; v_call: TRBV18; cdr3_nt: TGTGCCAGCTCACCACTTATGGAGATGGAGACCCAGTACTTC; cdr3_aa: CASSPLMEMETQYF
clone_size: many; j_call: TRBJ2-3; d_call: TRBD1; v_call: TRBV4-3; cdr3_nt: TGCGCCAGCAGCCAAGATGCCAGGACAGGGACTACAGATACGCAGTATTTT; cdr3_aa: CASSQDARTGTTDTQYF
clone_size: many; j_call: TRBJ2-1; d_call: TRBD2; v_call: TRBV7-8; cdr3_nt: TGTGCCAGCAGCTGGCTTCGGACTAGCAGGGATGAGCAGTTCTTC; cdr3_aa: CASSWLRTSRDEQFF